The source of this T cell receptor beta chain is a study of human T cells and chemical hapten exposure (dated by TCRdb to the early 2020s). Background for the entire study: For sensitization, 2% DPC in acetone was applied to a 2 cm by 2 cm area of upper inner arm skin. Patients additionally received weekly therapeutic DPC doses to the scalp throughout the approximately 25-week study period. Patch testing on the upper back used Finn chambers containing 0.01% DPC, with scoring done after 6 days according to International Contact Dermatitis Research Group standards. Most of the patients in the cohort were female, and the cohort covered alopecia areata with under or over 50% scalp involvement, alopecia totalis and alopecia universalis. Libraries were pooled for sequencing, and variation in per-sample TCR yields was attributed mainly to small differences in library volumes within the pool. Peripheral blood TCR repertoire changes were tracked in vivo in alopecia patients during primary and secondary sensitization to the hapten diphenylcyclopropenone (DPC). Blood samples were taken from patients before sensitization (week 0) and at 2, 6 and about 24 weeks after DPC sensitization. Blood for TCR sequencing was provided by twenty-nine alopecia patients at one to four time points (pre-sensitization, 2, 6 and 24 weeks).

This clonotype was observed a handful of times. It lacks a known antigen. It has no much larger one-base neighbor in the sample; base qualities were not kept. CDR3 length: 15 amino acids, cysteine to phenylalanine. Just the 45-base CDR3 DNA is kept, in frame starting at base 1. Deletion took 0 bases off V and 7 bases off J, with a span of 14 bases between the germline ends. CDR1 and CDR2 (SGHDT, YYEEEE) derive from the germline V gene. To prepare the library, RACE was applied. Reads for this sample came from a NextSeq 500. Library preparation attached unique molecular identifiers to individual cDNA molecules for quantitative, reproducible TCR counting. Both TCR alpha and TCR beta chains were sequenced from each blood RNA sample. The original pipeline was this. A median of about 87,000 TCRs per sample was observed, with a range of 23,224 to 690,600. The Decombinator software suite was used to annotate the V, J and CDR3 of the TCR reads. To make PS versus PT1 abundance plots, every sample was subsampled to the same number of TCRs (28,000). Expanded TCRs were defined as absent before sensitization and observed at least eight times at the 2-week time point. The public reads were quality trimmed at Q25 with fastp and then assembled into clones with MiXCR by TCRdb, keeping productive beta chains. Entries are consolidated by CDR3 protein sequence, retaining the most common genes and DNA. TCRdb, not the original authors, processed these V and J calls. This sample holds some 70,000 distinct CDR3 sequences; approximately 10% were observed only once. The top ten constitute around 6.8% of the sample.

What the time point label conveys for this sample: patch test 2, 6 weeks after DPC sensitization. Sample treatment or condition, as interpreted from the label and publication: therapeutic diphenylcyclopropenone sensitization with weekly scalp DPC. At each patch-test visit, blood was drawn before the patch test was applied. Patients were eligible if aged 18 to 70, diagnosed with alopecia and judged suitable for DPC therapy, and pregnant patients were excluded. Unfractionated whole blood was collected in Tempus Blood RNA tubes, and total RNA was extracted from that blood. General conclusions and limits of the study: The number of PT1 expanded TCRs positively correlated with patch test score, significant at thresholds 8, 16 and 32 but not 4. All patients had alopecia, a presumed autoimmune disease, so their immune response might differ from that of healthy individuals. Significantly more large CDR3 similarity clusters were formed by expanded TCRs than by pre-sensitization or healthy control sets, consistent with antigen-driven responses. DPC sensitization did not change how many TCRs were above 1 in 1000 frequency, and no evidence was found of alterations in global repertoire structure. Repeated subsampling changed both the strength of the expansion versus patch-test correlation and the threshold at which that correlation became significant.

The starting material was whole blood, obtained in connection with sensitization to the hapten diphenylcyclopropenone (DPC). In this chain, TRBV5-6 is recombined with TRBJ2-1; TRBD2 is perhaps the D gene, given 6 matching bases. This TCR derives from a woman aged 50 to 60 with alopecia areata. Some clones in this sample may be carry-over from other donors' samples. The CDR3 loop reads CASSLDRGGMNEQFF. The nucleotide sequence reads as follows: TGTGCCAGCAGCTTGGATCGGGGAGGCATGAATGAGCAGTTCTTC.